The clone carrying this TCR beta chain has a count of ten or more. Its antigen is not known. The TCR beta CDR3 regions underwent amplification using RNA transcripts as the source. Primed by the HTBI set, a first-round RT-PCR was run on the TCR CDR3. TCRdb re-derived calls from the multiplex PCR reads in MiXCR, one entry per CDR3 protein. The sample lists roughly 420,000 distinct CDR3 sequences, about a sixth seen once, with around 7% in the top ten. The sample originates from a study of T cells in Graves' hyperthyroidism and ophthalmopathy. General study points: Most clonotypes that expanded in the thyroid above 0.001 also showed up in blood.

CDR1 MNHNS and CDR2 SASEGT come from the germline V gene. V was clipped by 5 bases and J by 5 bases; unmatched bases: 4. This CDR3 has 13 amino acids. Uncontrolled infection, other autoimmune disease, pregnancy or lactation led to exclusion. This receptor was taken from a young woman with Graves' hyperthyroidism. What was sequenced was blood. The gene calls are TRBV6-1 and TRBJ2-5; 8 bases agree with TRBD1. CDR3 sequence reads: CASSSHRGETQYF. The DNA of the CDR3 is TGTGCCAGCAGTTCCCACAGGGGGGAGACCCAGTACTTC.